This T cell receptor (beta chain) was recorded in a study of blood T cell repertoires in COVID-19 (dated by TCRdb to 2020 to 2022). General notes on the study: The collaborator samples originated in the United States, Italy and Spain and spanned the acute and convalescent phases of COVID-19. Where HLA class I and class II types were available, the types were taken from metadata supplied by the sample provider, not from assay-based typing. The samples were drawn from the first 160 participants of the ongoing ImmuneRACE study and from more than 1,000 subjects provided by 6 global collaborators. Deeply sampled blood TCRbeta repertoires from subjects exposed to, actively infected with, or recovered from COVID-19 were included in the dataset. The material from the prospective study consisted of cDNA or gDNA derived from T cells, B-cell-depleted T cells, or PBMCs. The repertoires were released in a freely available public database intended as a resource for research on the immune response to SARS-CoV-2. The sample metadata nearly always contained a de-identified subject ID, COVID-19 status, age in years and sex. Summary of the overall study and its limitations: How much clinical and demographic metadata was included differed by source and by participant, and the metadata was provided uncurated.

With regard to this clone: The antigen it binds to is not known. One base away there is no much larger clone; base qualities are not given.

TCRbeta CDR3 regions were amplified from genomic DNA by means of the immunoSEQ Assay, a bias-controlled multiplex PCR. The authors' analysis ran thus. The number of nucleated cells in each sample was estimated by amplification of reference gene primers within the assay. To quantify the absolute abundance of each unique TCRbeta CDR3 rearrangement, sequence reads were collapsed and filtered. For each sample, productive Simpson clonality was calculated as the square root of Simpson's diversity index across productive rearrangements. TCRdb obtained this table from immuneACCESS and retained in-frame rearrangements with V and J assigned. These tables miss some clones; where compared with another copy, unresolved V genes account for less than half of the shortfall, and the remainder is unexplained. That table is the source of V, J and clone size, and D and trimming were worked out from the DNA. The sample records 140,000 or so clones, just under 90% of which are singletons. The ten top clones hold roughly 9.6% of the sample.

The collaborating institutions used their own protocols to collect whole blood in K2EDTA tubes. For TCRbeta analysis, collaborator samples were shipped as frozen whole blood, as isolated PBMCs, or as DNA extracted from either sample type. Sequences LGHDT (CDR1) and YNNKEL (CDR2) are obtained from the germline V gene (reference sequence). Spanning cysteine to phenylalanine, the CDR3 consists of 15 amino acids. Just CDR3 DNA is preserved here, 45 bases in frame from base 1. Deletion took 3 bases off V and 8 bases off J, with a span of 19 bases between the germline ends. Recombination connected TRBV3-1 (or the pseudogene TRBV3-2) to TRBJ1-2; D gene: possibly TRBD1, on 6 matching bases. The receptor was derived from an elderly woman with acute or convalescent COVID-19. Source material: peripheral blood. The DNA is as follows: TGTGCCAGCAGCCACCCGGGGACAACCAAAGGGGGCTACACCTTC. Its amino acids are CASSHPGTTKGGYTF.